One and the same sample provided the 27 T cell receptor beta chains below, sequenced in a study of blood T cells in healthy people across ages. Using a J-beta primer mix together with a sample-barcoded 5' primer, a second PCR was run for about 6 to 12 cycles. TCRdb ran MiXCR on the 5' RACE reads and lists one entry per CDR3 protein. The sample lists about 800,000 distinct CDR3 sequences; 55% to 75% were seen once. The specimen was blood. Source of these receptors: a man aged 25 to 40 in good health.

The J gene is TRBJ2-1, the V gene TRBV10-3; D could derive from TRBD1 or TRBD2 (6 bases each). V gave up 3 bases and J gave up 6 bases, with 15 bases separating them. The length of the CDR3 is 15 residues. Germline assignment: CDR1 ENHRY and CDR2 SYGVKD. Here the CDR3 reads CAISEGGTSINEQFF. CDR3 nucleotide sequence: TGTGCCATCAGTGAAGGGGGTACTAGCATCAATGAGCAGTTCTTC.

The CDR3 loop reads CASSQGIWANTEAFF. CDR3 DNA sequence: TGCGCCAGCAGCCAAGGTATTTGGGCTAACACTGAAGCTTTCTTT. The rearrangement uses TRBV4-1 and TRBJ1-1; D not certain. Per germline, CDR1 MGHRA and CDR2 YSYEKL. V lost 1 base to trimming and J lost 2 bases, with 11 bases between them. The CDR3 sequence is 15 residues long.

The V call is TRBV20-1, the J call TRBJ1-2; D possibly corresponds to TRBD1 (5 bases). Germline CDR1 DFQATT, CDR2 SNEGSKA (reference sequence). Trimming took off 0 bases at V and 0 bases at J, with 14 bases between the two ends. This CDR3 comprises 16 residues. The DNA for the CDR3 is TGCAGTGCTAGAGATCCTTTGGGACGGTCTAACTATGGCTACACCTTC. It is translated as CSARDPLGRSNYGYTF.

The chain employs TRBV19 and TRBJ2-6; D not resolved. Trimming pared 5 bases from V and 0 bases from J, leaving 11 bases between. Per the germline V gene, CDR1 is LNHDA and CDR2 is SQIVND (reference sequence). CDR3 size: 16 residues. This CDR3 is CASSRFGNSGANVLTF. DNA for the CDR3: TGTGCCAGTAGTCGCTTCGGAAACTCTGGGGCCAACGTCCTGACTTTC.

This clonotype was observed a few times. The V gene is TRBV12-3 or TRBV12-4, the J gene TRBJ2-7, with 10 bases aligning to TRBD1. This CDR3 comprises 17 residues. V lost 8 bases, J lost 1 base, and 14 bases stayed unmatched. The chain's CDR3 is CASAPGTGASRSYEQYF. Here the CDR3 DNA reads TGTGCCAGCGCCCCCGGGACAGGGGCGTCAAGGTCCTACGAGCAGTACTTC.

The CDR3 region is CASSPELAGRIGTQYF. The CDR3 DNA is TGTGCCAGCAGCCCTGAACTAGCGGGGAGGATTGGGACCCAGTACTTC. The rearrangement links TRBV7-8 to TRBJ2-5; 10 bases match TRBD2. Germline V gene data show CDR1 as SGHVS and CDR2 as FQNEAQ. Trimming cost V 5 bases and J 7 bases; bases outside gene matches: 13. The CDR3 spans 16 residues.

The chain combines TRBV7-2 with TRBJ2-1; D may be TRBD2 (6 bases). V lost 2 bases, J lost 5 bases, and 13 bases lay in between. This CDR3 comprises 15 residues. The germline gives CDR1 SGHTA, CDR2 FQGNSA. The CDR3 here is CASSLPRRGNNEQFF. CDR3 nucleotides: TGTGCCAGCAGCTTACCCCGGAGGGGAAACAATGAGCAGTTCTTC. Filled out from reference TRBV7-2 and TRBJ2-1, the complete variable domain reads GAGVSQSPSNKVTEKGKDVELRCDPISGHTALYWYRQSLGQGLEFLIYFQGNSAPDKSGLPSDRFSAERTGGSVSTLTIQRTQQEDSAVYLCASSLPRRGNNEQFFGPGTRLTVL.

J is TRBJ2-5 and V is TRBV3-1, with 11 bases fitting TRBD1. Germline lookup yields CDR1 LGHDT and CDR2 YNNKEL (reference sequence). The CDR3 extends over 13 amino acids. With V trimmed by 8 bases and J by 5 bases, 4 bases remained unmatched. This chain's CDR3 is CASVDRGQETQYF. In DNA, the CDR3 is TGTGCCAGCGTGGACAGGGGGCAGGAGACCCAGTACTTC.

This clonotype showed up just a few times. This chain uses TRBV29-1 with TRBJ2-1, with D possibly being TRBD2 (6 bases). The CDR3 runs to 12 residues. Trimming pared 6 bases from V and 7 bases from J, leaving 13 bases between. Germline lookup yields CDR1 SQVTM and CDR2 ANQGSEA. CDR3 protein: CSVRGRGNEQFF. In DNA, the CDR3 is TGCAGCGTGCGAGGGCGGGGAAATGAGCAGTTCTTC.

The V gene is TRBV6-5, the J gene TRBJ1-1, with 9 bases lining up with TRBD1. CDR3 size: 13 residues. CDR1 and CDR2 from the germline V gene are MNHEY and SVGAGI. Losses at the gene ends were 6 bases for V and 9 bases for J; bases not matched to a gene: 8. The CDR3 spells CASSPPGTGQAFF. The DNA for the CDR3 is TGTGCCAGCAGCCCCCCCGGGACAGGGCAAGCTTTCTTT.

The rearrangement links TRBV15 to TRBJ2-5; D unresolved. V lost 2 bases and J 5 bases, leaving 9 bases between the germline ends. CDR3 size: 13 residues. Per the germline V gene, CDR1 is LNHNV and CDR2 is YYDKDF (reference sequence). The CDR3 DNA is TGTGCCACCAGCAGAACAAGTGGGGAGACCCAGTACTTC. It encodes CATSRTSGETQYF.

This clonotype appeared a few times. The V gene is TRBV29-1, the J gene TRBJ2-7, with a tentative D call TRBD1 (6 bases). V was trimmed by 6 bases and J by 4 bases, leaving 19 bases between them. This CDR3 comprises 14 residues. Germline CDR1 and CDR2: SQVTM and ANQGSEA. The CDR3 coding sequence is TGCAGCGTAGCAGACCCGGACAGAATGTACGAGCAGTACTTC. Translation gives CSVADPDRMYEQYF.

This sequence joins TRBV7-6 and TRBJ2-1; 10 bases are a match to TRBD2. From germline, CDR1 is SGHVS and CDR2 FNYEAQ. The CDR3 is 17 residues long. The junction had 2 bases not matched to a gene; V was cut back by 0 bases and J by 0 bases. CDR3 nucleotides: TGTGCCAGCAGCTTAGCGCAGCGGGGGGGCTCCTACAATGAGCAGTTCTTC. This gives the protein CASSLAQRGGSYNEQFF.

This clonotype turned up a few times. The gene calls are TRBV20-1 and TRBJ1-5; D is perhaps TRBD1 (6 bases). The V gene lost 6 bases and the J gene lost 6 bases, with 18 bases spanning the gap. The CDR3 loop spans 14 amino acids. CDR1 is DFQATT, CDR2 SNEGSKA, per germline (reference sequence). The CDR3 DNA reads TGCAGTGCCAAGTTCAGGGGATTCAGTCAGCCCCAGCATTTT. This encodes CSAKFRGFSQPQHF.

V and J are TRBV2 and TRBJ2-5; the match to TRBD2 covers 10 bases. Germline assignment: CDR1 SNHLY and CDR2 FYNNEI. This CDR3 contains 14 residues. Trimming removed 6 bases from V and 5 bases from J; junction bases left unmatched: 6. CDR3 in DNA: TGTGCCAGCAGGAGGCTAGCGGGAGCTGAGACCCAGTACTTC. It translates to CASRRLAGAETQYF. Full variable domain (remainder filled in from reference TRBV2 and TRBJ2-5): EPEVTQTPSHQVTQMGQEVILRCVPISNHLYFYWYRQILGQKVEFLVSFYNNEISEKSEIFDDQFSVERPDGSNFTLKIRSTKLEDSAMYFCASRRLAGAETQYFGPGTRLLVL.

J is TRBJ2-5 and V is TRBV7-2, with 8 nucleotides matching TRBD2. V shed 7 bases and J 0 bases; nucleotides not matched to a gene: 10. The CDR3 sequence is 16 residues long. Germline CDR1 and CDR2: SGHTA and FQGNSA. CDR3 residues: CASTTGGGGYQETQYF. The CDR3, as DNA: TGTGCCAGCACTACGGGGGGCGGGGGGTACCAAGAGACCCAGTACTTC.

CDR3 coding DNA: TGCGCCAGCAGCTTGGCCCCGGGTAATAGTGGGTTCTTC. Protein product: CASSLAPGNSGFF. The V call is TRBV5-1, the J call TRBJ2-1, with D unclear. The V end was cut by 0 bases, the J end by 15 bases, with 16 bases between. Looked up from germline, CDR1 is SGHRS and CDR2 is YFSETQ. This CDR3 region has 13 residues.

This clonotype was seen at least ten times. A read error may be the cause here, since a much bigger clone is one base away. The rearrangement links TRBV12-3 or TRBV12-4 to TRBJ2-3; D ambiguous. The CDR3 spans 14 residues. CDR3 sequence (DNA): TGTGCCAGCAGTTTCAGAGTGGCCGGAGATATGCAGTATTTT. It is translated as CASSFRVAGDMQYF.

This clonotype was counted between two and nine times. The chain links TRBV12-3 or TRBV12-4 to TRBJ2-1; no reliable D call. Trimming stripped 3 bases from V and 8 bases from J, with 5 bases between. The CDR3 is made up of 11 amino acids. The CDR3 bases are TGTGCCAGCAGTTTCCTCCATGAGCAGTTCTTC. This sequence encodes CASSFLHEQFF.

The rearrangement uses TRBV7-2 and TRBJ2-7, with D maybe TRBD2 (6 bases). V was shortened by 5 bases and J by 4 bases, with 18 bases between the two germline ends. The CDR3 length is 15 residues. Germline assignment: CDR1 SGHTA and CDR2 FQGNSA. CDR3 loop: CASSLMEGSGYEQYF. The CDR3 DNA follows: TGTGCCAGCAGCCTAATGGAGGGCAGTGGGTACGAGCAGTACTTC.

The chain combines TRBV20-1 with TRBJ2-1; TRBD2 might be the D (7 bases). This CDR3 is built from 13 residues. Germline V gives CDR1 DFQATT, CDR2 SNEGSKA (reference sequence). V was pared by 6 bases and J by 10 bases, with 19 bases between. The CDR3 coding sequence is TGCAGTGCCCGGGGGGCAGGGGCCTGGGAGCAGTTCTTC. Translated: CSARGAGAWEQFF.

This clonotype was observed a handful of times. The CDR3 protein is CASSGDETKNIQYF. Here the CDR3 DNA reads TGCGCCAGCAGCGGGGATGAAACCAAAAACATTCAGTACTTC. V usage is TRBV5-1 and J usage is TRBJ2-4; D call uncertain. Trimming removed 4 bases at V and 2 bases at J, with 10 bases between. The germline gives CDR1 SGHRS, CDR2 YFSETQ. The CDR3 is made up of 14 amino acids.

V gene TRBV5-1 combines with J gene TRBJ2-5, with D tentatively TRBD2 (6 bases). The CDR3 runs 13 residues. In germline, CDR1 is SGHRS, CDR2 YFSETQ. Trimming took off 5 bases at V and 5 bases at J, with 13 bases between the two ends. The CDR3 DNA sequence: TGCGCCAGCAGGGGACTTTCAATCGAGACCCAGTACTTC. Residues: CASRGLSIETQYF. The full variable domain, its missing parts supplied by reference TRBV5-1 and TRBJ2-5, is KAGVTQTPRYLIKTRGQQVTLSCSPISGHRSVSWYQQTPGQGLQFLFEYFSETQRNKGNFPGRFSGRQFSNSRSEMNVSTLELGDSALYLCASRGLSIETQYFGPGTRLLVL.

This clonotype was counted a few times. The V call is TRBV7-2, the J call TRBJ2-1; 14 bases align to TRBD2. The CDR3 runs 15 residues. The V segment lost 4 bases and the J segment 13 bases; nucleotides outside the gene matches: 9. Germline values: CDR1 SGHTA, CDR2 FQGNSA. As DNA, the CDR3 is TGTGCCAGCAGCTCGGGACTAGCGGGGGAATCGCCCCAGTTCTTC. Its protein is CASSSGLAGESPQFF.

This clonotype was detected a few times. This rearrangement joins TRBV28 to TRBJ2-3; 7 bases agree with TRBD2. The CDR3 loop spans 15 amino acids. Germline V gene sequence: CDR1 MDHEN, CDR2 SYDVKM. Unmatched junction bases numbered 7, after V lost 5 bases and J lost 2 bases. The CDR3, as DNA: TGTGCCAGCAGTCCTAACAGCGGGAACACAGATACGCAGTATTTT. Residues: CASSPNSGNTDTQYF.

The V and J genes are TRBV6-5 and TRBJ2-4, with 9 bases that match TRBD1. After removal of 6 bases from V and 3 bases from J, the junction contained 6 bases not matched to a gene. The CDR3 consists of 15 residues. Germline values: CDR1 MNHEY, CDR2 SVGAGI. The CDR3 protein is CASRGTGSGKNIQYF. CDR3 coding DNA: TGTGCCAGCAGGGGGACAGGGTCAGGCAAAAACATTCAGTACTTC.

The rearrangement joins TRBV3-1 to TRBJ2-2; the D call may be TRBD1 or TRBD2 (5 bases each). CDR3 length equals 17 residues. The V gene lost 1 base and the J gene lost 1 base, with 13 bases spanning the gap. Germline V gives CDR1 LGHDT, CDR2 YNNKEL (reference sequence). The CDR3: CASSQVVGDLNTGELFF. As DNA, the CDR3 is TGTGCCAGCAGCCAAGTTGTAGGGGACCTGAACACCGGGGAGCTGTTTTTT.